Presented here are 16 T cell receptor beta chains from one specimen sequenced in a study of shared clonotypes between healthy human individuals. Generated by immunoSEQ multiplex PCR, the TCRdb table keeps only in-frame clones and is missing some. The table includes around 600,000 clones, 98% detected once. CD45RO-negative, CCR7-positively selected cells formed the naive CD8 fraction, excluding terminally differentiated effector memory CD45RA+ cells. Sequenced: naive CD8+ T cells sorted from blood. These receptors originate from a young man in good health.

The CDR3: CASSPLMTGQETQYF. CDR3 sequence (DNA): TGTGCCAGCAGCCCCCTTATGACAGGGCAAGAGACCCAGTACTTC. The chain combines TRBV5-4 with TRBJ2-5; TRBD1 aligns across 7 bases. This CDR3 is 15 amino acids long. Germline CDR1 is SGHNT and CDR2 is YYREEE (reference sequence). V shed 4 bases, J shed 2 bases, and the junction held 8 bases outside the gene matches.

The CDR3 region has the DNA TGCGCCAGCAGCCCTGTGAGCTCCTACAATGAGCAGTTCTTC. This sequence encodes CASSPVSSYNEQFF. The V and J genes are TRBV4-1 and TRBJ2-1; no clear D gene. Trimming stripped 4 bases from V and 0 bases from J, with 7 bases between. The CDR3 covers 14 residues. Germline CDR1 reads MGHRA; CDR2 reads YSYEKL.

This chain links TRBV4-1 with TRBJ2-1; D is unresolved. This CDR3 region has 14 residues. In germline, CDR1 is MGHRA, CDR2 YSYEKL. Trimming took 4 bases from V and 9 from J, leaving 16 bases between them. CDR3 region: CASSPSRTGSEQFF. The CDR3 DNA sequence: TGCGCCAGCAGCCCCTCCCGGACCGGTAGTGAGCAGTTCTTC.

This clone was seen just once. One end of the junction fails to match germline, which may point to a read error. This chain connects TRBV7-9 to TRBJ2-1; 8 bases match TRBD2. The CDR3 covers 15 residues. Germline V gene lookup returns CDR1 SEHNR and CDR2 FQNEAQ (reference sequence). CDR3 in amino acids: CASSVASGRLNEQFF. In DNA form, the CDR3 reads TGTGCCAGCAGCGTAGCCAGCGGGAGACTTAATGAGCAGTTCTTC.

The chain has TRBV7-9 and TRBJ1-3; no clear D gene. Per the germline V gene, CDR1 is SEHNR and CDR2 is FQNEAQ (reference sequence). The CDR3 sequence is 16 residues long. The ends were cut back, 5 bases at V and 0 bases at J, with 14 bases in the middle. CDR3 region: CASSTSGSHSGNTIYF. The CDR3 bases are TGTGCCAGCAGCACCAGTGGGAGCCACTCTGGAAACACCATATATTTT.

V and J are TRBV6-5 and TRBJ1-5; 8 bases agree with TRBD1. This CDR3 spans 14 amino acids. After removal of 6 bases from V and 5 bases from J, the junction contained 6 bases not matched to a gene. The germline gives CDR1 MNHEY, CDR2 SVGAGI. In DNA form, the CDR3 reads TGTGCCAGCAGCCCTCAGGACAGGGATCAGCCCCAGCATTTT. It yields the protein CASSPQDRDQPQHF.

This chain links TRBV7-9 with TRBJ2-5; D tentatively fits TRBD1 or TRBD2 (5 bases each). From germline, CDR1 is SEHNR and CDR2 FQNEAQ (reference sequence). Deletions cut 3 bases from V and 3 bases from J, with 17 bases between. The CDR3 loop spans 16 amino acids. The chain's CDR3 is CASSFISVRGEETQYF. The DNA for the CDR3 is TGTGCCAGCAGCTTTATTTCGGTCCGAGGGGAAGAGACCCAGTACTTC.

CDR3 nucleotide sequence: TGCGCCAGCAGGACCGGGACAGCGAACACCGGGGAGCTGTTTTTT. As protein: CASRTGTANTGELFF. The chain has TRBV5-1 and TRBJ2-2, with 7 bases matching TRBD1. Germline CDR1 is SGHRS and CDR2 is YFSETQ. V shed 5 bases and J 0 bases; nucleotides not matched to a gene: 4. The CDR3 runs to 15 residues.

The chain recombines TRBV4-1 with TRBJ2-7; D not certain. Trimming took 1 base from V and 1 from J, leaving 11 bases between them. CDR1 MGHRA and CDR2 YSYEKL come from the germline V gene. The CDR3 is 15 amino acids. The CDR3 sequence is CASSQAGIPSYEQYF. DNA for the CDR3: TGCGCCAGCAGCCAAGCGGGCATACCATCCTACGAGCAGTACTTC.

The J gene is TRBJ2-2, the V gene TRBV27, with 10 bases matching TRBD2. CDR1 and CDR2 (germline): MNHEY, SMNVEV (reference sequence). The J segment lost 2 bases and the V segment lost 7 bases, leaving 13 bases of the junction unmatched. The length of the CDR3 is 18 residues. The CDR3 is CASNDRLAGEGNTGELFF. CDR3 nucleotides: TGTGCCAGCAATGACCGTCTAGCGGGAGAGGGCAACACCGGGGAGCTGTTTTTT.

The chain is built from TRBV7-9 and TRBJ2-5, with TRBD1 as a possible D gene (6 bases). V gave up 4 bases and J gave up 1 base, with 19 bases separating them. Germline CDR1 SEHNR, CDR2 FQNEAQ (reference sequence). The CDR3 loop spans 17 amino acids. The CDR3 DNA sequence: TGTGCCAGCAGCTCGCTTAGGGGGAGTCCTCTCCAAGAGACCCAGTACTTC. As protein: CASSSLRGSPLQETQYF.

The rearrangement uses TRBV11-2 and TRBJ2-3, with a possible D match to TRBD2 (6 bases). The CDR3 runs 16 residues. Germline V gene data show CDR1 as SGHAT and CDR2 as FQNNGV. V lost 4 bases and J lost 5, with 19 bases in between. DNA for the CDR3: TGTGCCAGCAGCTCAGTACCCGGGGGTACTCGAGATACGCAGTATTTT. This sequence encodes CASSSVPGGTRDTQYF.

The chain is built from TRBV13 and TRBJ2-6; 7 positions agree with TRBD2. Germline V gene sequence: CDR1 PRHDT, CDR2 FYEKMQ (reference sequence). The trim removed 4 bases at V and 0 bases at J, leaving 3 bases unmatched. The CDR3 extends over 16 amino acids. The CDR3 DNA sequence: TGTGCCAGCAGCTCCGGGACTACCTCTGGGGCCAACGTCCTGACTTTC. This translates into CASSSGTTSGANVLTF.

The gene calls are TRBV30 and TRBJ1-2; 7 bases map to TRBD1. Germline CDR1 and CDR2: GTSNPN and SVGIG (reference sequence). The CDR3 length is 16 residues. The V segment lost 6 bases and the J segment 5 bases; nucleotides outside the gene matches: 18. The CDR3 loop reads CACFFVEGQEGYGYTF. The CDR3 DNA follows: TGTGCCTGCTTTTTCGTCGAAGGACAGGAGGGATATGGCTACACCTTC.

This clone was found once. The chain carries TRBV15 and TRBJ1-5, with unresolved D. The CDR3 spans 14 residues. The germline V gene has CDR1 LNHNV and CDR2 YYDKDF (reference sequence). With 0 bases removed from V and 6 bases from J, the gap between germline ends came to 9 bases. The CDR3 DNA sequence: TGTGCCACCAGCAGAGAGGAGGTGGGTCAGCCCCAGCATTTT. It encodes CATSREEVGQPQHF.

Note on this clone: The same CDR3 arises from other DNA sequences in this sample as well. The chain links TRBV28 to TRBJ2-7; 8 bases align to TRBD1. Germline V CDR1 and CDR2: MDHEN, SYDVKM. Unmatched junction bases numbered 3, after V lost 2 bases and J lost 3 bases. The CDR3 spans 14 residues. Written as DNA, the CDR3 is TGTGCCAGCAGTTTAAGACAGGGGCTCTACGAGCAGTACTTC. This gives the protein CASSLRQGLYEQYF.